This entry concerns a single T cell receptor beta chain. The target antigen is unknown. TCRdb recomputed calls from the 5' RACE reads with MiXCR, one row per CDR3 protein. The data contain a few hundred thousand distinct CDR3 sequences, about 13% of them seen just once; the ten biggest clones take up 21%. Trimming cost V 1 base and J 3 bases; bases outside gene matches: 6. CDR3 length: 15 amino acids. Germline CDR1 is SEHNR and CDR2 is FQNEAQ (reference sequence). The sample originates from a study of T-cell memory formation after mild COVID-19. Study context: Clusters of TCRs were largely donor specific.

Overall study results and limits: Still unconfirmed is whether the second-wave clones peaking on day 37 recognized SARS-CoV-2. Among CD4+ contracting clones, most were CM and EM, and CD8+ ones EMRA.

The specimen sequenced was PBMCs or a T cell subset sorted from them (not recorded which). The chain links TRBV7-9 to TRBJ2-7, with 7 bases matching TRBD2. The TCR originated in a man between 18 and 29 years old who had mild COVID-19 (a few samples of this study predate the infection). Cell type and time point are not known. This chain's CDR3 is CASSLGGSGVYEQYV. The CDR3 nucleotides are TGTGCCAGCAGCTTAGGGGGAAGCGGGGTCTACGAGCAGTACGTC.